This T cell receptor (beta chain) stems from a study of CXCR3-negative and CXCR3-positive naive CD8 T cells. Via 5' RACE with UMI labels, TRB cDNA libraries were prepared. With the 5' RACE reads reprocessed, TCRdb shows one record per CDR3 protein and no DNA. This table lists roughly 39,000 distinct CDR3 sequences. The sequence derives from a human donor in good health. Some clones in this sample may be carry-over from other donors' samples. Sequences were obtained from memory CD8+ T cells from blood.

CDR3 residues: CASGFPWDGDYEQYF. The chain recombines TRBV12-3 or TRBV12-4 with TRBJ2-7; TCRdb gives TRBD1 as the D gene, but with no DNA this cannot be confirmed. The CDR3 contains 15 residues.